The subject of this entry is one T cell receptor (beta chain). Trimming removed 4 bases from V and 3 bases from J, with 17 bases in between. The CDR3 consists of 16 residues. The germline V gene has CDR1 SGHDT and CDR2 YYEEEE. The data originate from a study of Ad26.COV2.S vaccination and SARS-CoV-2 variants. Treatment in this sample: some 20 received Ad26.COV2.S at low or high dose, single or two shots; five or six received placebo; per-sample allocation not given. Samples were taken on day 63 after the first vaccine or placebo injection. As its vector, the vaccine had Ad26, which expressed Wuhan-strain SARS-CoV-2 spike. The protocol was immunoSEQ multiplex PCR, while the TCRdb copy is restricted to in-frame clones and leaves out a portion. This table has 500,000 or so clones, approximately 88% appearing once.

The origin of this receptor is a person between 18 and 60 years old who received the Ad26.COV2.S COVID-19 vaccine or a placebo. This chain joins TRBV5-6 and TRBJ1-3, with TRBD1 as a possible D gene (6 bases). The source was peripheral blood, collected in a trial of Ad26.COV2.S vaccine versus placebo. The DNA of the CDR3 is TGTGCCAGCAGCCTCCCCCATGGGGGGCTTGGAAACACCATATATTTT. It codes for CASSLPHGGLGNTIYF.